Listed here are 7 T cell receptor beta chains from one sample, sequenced in a study of blood T cell repertoires in COVID-19. The repertoire was sequenced with immunoSEQ multiplex PCR; TCRdb's copy has only in-frame clones and lacks some. The sample has 200,000 to 250,000 clones, around four fifths seen once. The specimen was peripheral blood. Every receptor here comes from a woman aged 70-85 years with acute or convalescent COVID-19.

The chain couples TRBV7-2 to TRBJ1-4; D gene unclear. Trimming took 5 bases from V and 1 from J, leaving 11 bases between them. The CDR3 consists of 15 residues. Per the germline V gene, CDR1 is SGHTA and CDR2 is FQGNSA. The CDR3 spells CASSREQITNEKLFF. DNA for the CDR3: TGTGCCAGCAGCAGAGAACAGATAACTAATGAAAAACTGTTTTTT.

The V and J genes are TRBV7-2 and TRBJ2-2; D gene unclear. This CDR3 is built from 14 residues. V lost 1 base to trimming and J lost 4 bases, with 7 bases between them. Looked up from germline, CDR1 is SGHTA and CDR2 is FQGNSA. In nucleotides, the CDR3 is TGTGCCAGCAGCTTAGGGCAGATCACCGGGGAGCTGTTTTTT. This translates into CASSLGQITGELFF. Using reference TRBV7-2 and TRBJ2-2 for the parts outside the CDR3, the full variable domain is GAGVSQSPSNKVTEKGKDVELRCDPISGHTALYWYRQSLGQGLEFLIYFQGNSAPDKSGLPSDRFSAERTGGSVSTLTIQRTQQEDSAVYLCASSLGQITGELFFGEGSRLTVL.

This clone was seen only once. The chain combines TRBV15 with TRBJ1-5; tentative D call: TRBD1 (6 bases). Trimming took off 8 bases at V and 0 bases at J, with 26 bases between the two ends. Germline CDR1 LNHNV, CDR2 YYDKDF (reference sequence). The CDR3 totals 19 residues. The CDR3 protein is CATFDFGGEEGYSNQPQHF. Written as DNA, the CDR3 is TGTGCCACCTTTGACTTTGGGGGCGAAGAGGGGTATAGCAATCAGCCCCAGCATTTT.

This clone has just a few counts. This sequence joins TRBV11-2 and TRBJ1-2; no clear D. Trimming took off 0 bases at V and 6 bases at J, with 11 bases between the two ends. Germline CDR1 SGHAT, CDR2 FQNNGV. The CDR3 loop spans 14 amino acids. CDR3 region: CASSLDPRGNGYTF. For the CDR3, the DNA is TGTGCCAGCAGCTTAGATCCCCGGGGAAATGGCTACACCTTC.

The V gene is TRBV6-5, the J gene TRBJ1-6; D is possibly TRBD1 (6 bases). This CDR3 is built from 12 residues. From germline, CDR1 is MNHEY and CDR2 SVGAGI. Trimming cost V 3 bases and J 16 bases, with 13 bases left between them. CDR3 in amino acids: CASSYSRGVLHF. CDR3 in DNA: TGTGCCAGCAGTTATAGCAGGGGAGTACTCCACTTT.

This clone was observed a few times. The chain employs TRBV18 and TRBJ1-1; 7 positions match TRBD1. V shed 6 bases and J 1 base; nucleotides not matched to a gene: 17. The germline V gene has CDR1 KGHSH and CDR2 LQKENI. The CDR3 sequence is 18 residues long. CDR3 DNA: TGTGCCAGCTCTCCGATGACAGGGAGAGTAAGGGCGAACACTGAAGCTTTCTTT. Its translation is CASSPMTGRVRANTEAFF. Combining the CDR3 with reference TRBV18 and TRBJ1-1 gives the whole variable domain NAGVMQNPRHLVRRRGQEARLRCSPMKGHSHVYWYRQLPEEGLKFMVYLQKENIIDESGMPKERFSAEFPKEGPSILRIQQVVRGDSAAYFCASSPMTGRVRANTEAFFGQGTRLTVV.

The chain carries TRBV7-2 and TRBJ2-3; 9 nucleotides agree with TRBD2. Germline-derived CDR1 and CDR2 are SGHTA and FQGNSA. Trimming took 3 bases from V and 0 from J; bases not matched to a gene: 4. The CDR3 length is 16 residues. The CDR3: CASSFLAGTSTDTQYF. CDR3 in DNA: TGTGCCAGCAGCTTTCTAGCGGGGACTAGCACAGATACGCAGTATTTT.